This TCR beta chain came from a study of T cells in Graves' hyperthyroidism and ophthalmopathy. Study-wide background: Prior to any treatment, at the point of initial diagnosis, peripheral blood was collected. Findings and caveats of the study: Before onset, by a median of around 6.4 months, the model predicted ophthalmopathy.

Of note for this clonotype: No antigen is known for it.

Amplification of TCR beta CDR3 regions was performed using RNA transcripts as template. Using the HTBI primer set, a first-round RT-PCR was run on the TCR CDR3. TCRdb re-derived calls from the multiplex PCR reads in MiXCR, one entry per CDR3 protein. The sample holds approximately 630,000 distinct CDR3 sequences, roughly 15% seen once. The V gene lost 0 bases and the J gene lost 7 bases, with 12 bases spanning the gap. CDR1 and CDR2 (germline): LGHNA, YNFKEQ. The CDR3 totals 14 residues. The source material was blood. J is TRBJ2-5 and V is TRBV4-2, with a possible D match to TRBD2 (5 bases). The TCR originated in a young woman with Graves' hyperthyroidism. The DNA for the CDR3 is TGTGCCAGCAGCCAAGAATGGTTAGAGGGGACCCAGTACTTC. Amino acids: CASSQEWLEGTQYF.